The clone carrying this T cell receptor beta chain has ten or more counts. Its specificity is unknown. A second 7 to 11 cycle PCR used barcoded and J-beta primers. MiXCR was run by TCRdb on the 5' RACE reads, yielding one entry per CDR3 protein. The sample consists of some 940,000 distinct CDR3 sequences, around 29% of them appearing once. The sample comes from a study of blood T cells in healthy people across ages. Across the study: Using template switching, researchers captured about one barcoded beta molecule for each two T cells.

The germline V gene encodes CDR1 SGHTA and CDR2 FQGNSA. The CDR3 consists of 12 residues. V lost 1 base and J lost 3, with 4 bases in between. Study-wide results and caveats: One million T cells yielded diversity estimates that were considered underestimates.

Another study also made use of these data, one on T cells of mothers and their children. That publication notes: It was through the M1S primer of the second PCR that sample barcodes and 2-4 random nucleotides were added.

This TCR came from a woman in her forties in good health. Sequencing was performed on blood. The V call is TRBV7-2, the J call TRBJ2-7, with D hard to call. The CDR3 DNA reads TGTGCCAGCAGCTTAGACCACTACGAGCAGTACTTC. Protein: CASSLDHYEQYF.